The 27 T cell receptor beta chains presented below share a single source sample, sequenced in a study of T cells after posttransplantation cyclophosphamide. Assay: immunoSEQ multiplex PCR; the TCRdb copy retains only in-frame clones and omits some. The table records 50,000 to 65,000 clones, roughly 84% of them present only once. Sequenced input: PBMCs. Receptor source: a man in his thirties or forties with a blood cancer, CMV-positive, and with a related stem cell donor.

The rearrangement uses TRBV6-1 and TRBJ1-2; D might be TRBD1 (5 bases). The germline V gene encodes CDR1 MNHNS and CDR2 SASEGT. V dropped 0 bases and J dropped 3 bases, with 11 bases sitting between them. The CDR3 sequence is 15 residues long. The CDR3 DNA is TGTGCCAGCAGTGAAGCGCCAGGGTCCCACTATGGCTACACCTTC. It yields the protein CASSEAPGSHYGYTF.

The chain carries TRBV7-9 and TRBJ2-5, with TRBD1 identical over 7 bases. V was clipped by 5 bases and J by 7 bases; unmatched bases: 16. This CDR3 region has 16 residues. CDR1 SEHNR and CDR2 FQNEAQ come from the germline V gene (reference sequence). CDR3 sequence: CASSPPGQPPRGTQYF. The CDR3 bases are TGTGCCAGCAGCCCGCCGGGACAGCCACCTAGAGGGACCCAGTACTTC.

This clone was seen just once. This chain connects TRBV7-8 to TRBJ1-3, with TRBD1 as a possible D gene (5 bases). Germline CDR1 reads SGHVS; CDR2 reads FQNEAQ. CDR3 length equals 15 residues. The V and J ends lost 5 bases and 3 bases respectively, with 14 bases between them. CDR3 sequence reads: CASSHGGGVGNTIYF. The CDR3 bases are TGTGCCAGCAGCCACGGCGGGGGTGTTGGAAACACCATATATTTT.

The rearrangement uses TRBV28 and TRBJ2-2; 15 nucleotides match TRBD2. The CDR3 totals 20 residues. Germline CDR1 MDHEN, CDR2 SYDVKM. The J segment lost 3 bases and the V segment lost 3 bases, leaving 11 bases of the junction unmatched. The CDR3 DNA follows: TGTGCCAGCAGTTTTCGACAGGGGGGACTAGCGGGAGGTTACACCGGGGAGCTGTTTTTT. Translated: CASSFRQGGLAGGYTGELFF.

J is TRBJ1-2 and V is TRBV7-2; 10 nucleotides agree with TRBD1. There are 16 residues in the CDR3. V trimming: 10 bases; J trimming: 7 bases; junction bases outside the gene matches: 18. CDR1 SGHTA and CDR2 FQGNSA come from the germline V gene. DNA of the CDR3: TGTGCCACCCTAGAGGACCTCCGACAGGGGGCTGGTGGCTACACCTTC. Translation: CATLEDLRQGAGGYTF.

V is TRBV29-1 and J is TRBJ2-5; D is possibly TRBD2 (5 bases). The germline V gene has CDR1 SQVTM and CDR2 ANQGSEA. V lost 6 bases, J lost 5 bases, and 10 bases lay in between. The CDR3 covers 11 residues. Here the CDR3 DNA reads TGCAGCGTCCGGGGTCCGGAGACCCAGTACTTC. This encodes CSVRGPETQYF. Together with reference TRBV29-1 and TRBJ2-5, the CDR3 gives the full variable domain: SAVISQKPSRDICQRGTSLTIQCQVDSQVTMMFWYRQQPGQSLTLIATANQGSEATYESGFVIDKFPISRPNLTFSTLTVSNMSPEDSSIYLCSVRGPETQYFGPGTRLLVL.

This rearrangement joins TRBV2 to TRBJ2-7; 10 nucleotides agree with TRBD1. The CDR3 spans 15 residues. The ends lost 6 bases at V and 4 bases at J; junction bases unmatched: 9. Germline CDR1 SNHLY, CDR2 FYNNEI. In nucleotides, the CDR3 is TGTGCCAGCAGGAAAGGGACAGGGGATTCTTACGAGCAGTACTTC. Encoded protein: CASRKGTGDSYEQYF.

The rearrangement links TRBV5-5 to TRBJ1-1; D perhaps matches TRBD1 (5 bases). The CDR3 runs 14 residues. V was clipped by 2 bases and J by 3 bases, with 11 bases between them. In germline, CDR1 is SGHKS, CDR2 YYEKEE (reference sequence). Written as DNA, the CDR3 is TGTGCCAGCAGCTTAACAGGAATGGACACTGAAGCTTTCTTT. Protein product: CASSLTGMDTEAFF.

The CDR3 nucleotides are TGTGCCAGCAGTGCACCGGGACAGCGGAGGGAGCAGTTCTTC. The encoded protein is CASSAPGQRREQFF. V usage is TRBV28 and J usage is TRBJ2-1, with TRBD1 identical over 7 bases. The CDR3 covers 14 residues. V lost 5 bases, J lost 10 bases, and 11 bases stayed unmatched. Germline CDR1 is MDHEN and CDR2 is SYDVKM.

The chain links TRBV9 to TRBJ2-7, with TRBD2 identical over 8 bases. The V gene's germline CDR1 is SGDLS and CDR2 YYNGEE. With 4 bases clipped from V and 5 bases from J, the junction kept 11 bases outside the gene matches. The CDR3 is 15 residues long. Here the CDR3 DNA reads TGTGCCAGCAGCTCGCCGGGACTAGGAACGGACGAGCAGTACTTC. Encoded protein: CASSSPGLGTDEQYF.

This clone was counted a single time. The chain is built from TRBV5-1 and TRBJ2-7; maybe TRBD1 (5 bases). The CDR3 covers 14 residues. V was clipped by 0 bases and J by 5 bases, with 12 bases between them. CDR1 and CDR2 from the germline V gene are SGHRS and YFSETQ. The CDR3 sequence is CASSLASGNDEQYF. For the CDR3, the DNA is TGCGCCAGCAGCTTGGCCTCAGGGAACGACGAGCAGTACTTC.

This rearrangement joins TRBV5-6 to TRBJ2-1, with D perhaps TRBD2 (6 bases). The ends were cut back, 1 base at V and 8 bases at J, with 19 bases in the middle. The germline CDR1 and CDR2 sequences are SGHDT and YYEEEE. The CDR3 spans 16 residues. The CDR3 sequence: CASSLTSTIAGDEQFF. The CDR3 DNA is TGTGCCAGCAGCTTGACTAGCACTATAGCTGGCGATGAGCAGTTCTTC.

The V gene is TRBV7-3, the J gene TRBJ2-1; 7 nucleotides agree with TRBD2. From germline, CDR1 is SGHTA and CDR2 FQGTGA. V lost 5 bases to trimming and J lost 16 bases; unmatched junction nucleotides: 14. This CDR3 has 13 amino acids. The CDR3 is CASSAPGGRKLFF. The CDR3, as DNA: TGTGCCAGCAGCGCACCGGGGGGTAGGAAGTTATTCTTC.

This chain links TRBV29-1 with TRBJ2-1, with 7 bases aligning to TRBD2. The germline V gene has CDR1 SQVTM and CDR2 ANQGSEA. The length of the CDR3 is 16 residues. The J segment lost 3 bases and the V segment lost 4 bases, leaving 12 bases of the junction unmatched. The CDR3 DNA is TGCAGCGTTGTACGCGGGAGCCCCCTCTACTACAATGAGCAGTTCTTC. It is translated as CSVVRGSPLYYNEQFF.

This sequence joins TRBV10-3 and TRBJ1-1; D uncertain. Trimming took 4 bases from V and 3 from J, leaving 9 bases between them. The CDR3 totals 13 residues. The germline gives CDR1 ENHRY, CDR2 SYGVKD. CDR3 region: CAISVERDTEAFF. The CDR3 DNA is TGTGCCATCAGTGTCGAACGGGACACTGAAGCTTTCTTT.

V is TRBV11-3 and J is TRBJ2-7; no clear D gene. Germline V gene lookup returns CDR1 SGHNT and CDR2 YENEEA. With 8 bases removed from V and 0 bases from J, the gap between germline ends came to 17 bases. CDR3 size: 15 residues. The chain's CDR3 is CASRSDRTFSYEQYF. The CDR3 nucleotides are TGTGCCAGCCGGAGTGACCGTACATTCTCCTACGAGCAGTACTTC.

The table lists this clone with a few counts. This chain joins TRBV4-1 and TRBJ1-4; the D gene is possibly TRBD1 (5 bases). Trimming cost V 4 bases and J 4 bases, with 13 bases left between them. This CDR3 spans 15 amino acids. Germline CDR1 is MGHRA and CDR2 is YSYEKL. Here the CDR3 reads CASSLAGRLNEKLFF. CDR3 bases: TGCGCCAGCAGCCTAGCGGGGCGGCTTAATGAAAAACTGTTTTTT.

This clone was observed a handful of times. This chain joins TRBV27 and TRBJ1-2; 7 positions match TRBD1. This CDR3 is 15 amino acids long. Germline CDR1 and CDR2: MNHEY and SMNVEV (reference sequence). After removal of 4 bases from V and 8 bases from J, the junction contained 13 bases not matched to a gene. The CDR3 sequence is CASSYRQGWLGGYTF. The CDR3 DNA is TGTGCCAGCAGTTACCGACAGGGTTGGTTAGGCGGCTACACCTTC.

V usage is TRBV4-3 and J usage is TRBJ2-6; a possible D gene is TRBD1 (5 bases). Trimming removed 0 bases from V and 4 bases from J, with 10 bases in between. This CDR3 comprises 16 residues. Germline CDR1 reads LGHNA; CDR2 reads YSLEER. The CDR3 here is CASSQDPGNGANVLTF. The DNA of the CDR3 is TGCGCCAGCAGCCAAGACCCAGGGAACGGGGCCAACGTCCTGACTTTC.

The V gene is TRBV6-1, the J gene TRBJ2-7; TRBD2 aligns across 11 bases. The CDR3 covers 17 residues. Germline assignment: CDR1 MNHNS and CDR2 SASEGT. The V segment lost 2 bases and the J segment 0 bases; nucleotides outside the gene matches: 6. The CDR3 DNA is TGTGCCAGCAGTGAAAGGTTAGCGGGAGGGAGCTCCTACGAGCAGTACTTC. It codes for CASSERLAGGSSYEQYF.

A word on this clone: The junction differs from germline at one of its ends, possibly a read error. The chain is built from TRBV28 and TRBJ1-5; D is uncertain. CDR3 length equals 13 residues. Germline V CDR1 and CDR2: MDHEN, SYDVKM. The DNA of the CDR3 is TGCGCCAGCAGTGGAGGGTGGCGACAGCCCCAGCATTTT. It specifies CASSGGWRQPQHF.

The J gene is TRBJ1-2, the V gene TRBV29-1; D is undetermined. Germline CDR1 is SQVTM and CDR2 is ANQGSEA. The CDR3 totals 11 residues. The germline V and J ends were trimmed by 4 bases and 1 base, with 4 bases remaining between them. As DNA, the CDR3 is TGCAGCGTTGGACTTAACTATGGCTACACCTTC. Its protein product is CSVGLNYGYTF.

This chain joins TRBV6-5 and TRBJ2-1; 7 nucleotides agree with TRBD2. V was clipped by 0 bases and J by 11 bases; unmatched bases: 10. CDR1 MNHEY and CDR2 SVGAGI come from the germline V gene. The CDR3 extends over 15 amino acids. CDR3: CASSYSKTSSFQQFF. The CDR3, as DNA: TGTGCCAGCAGTTACTCGAAGACTAGCTCCTTTCAGCAGTTCTTC.

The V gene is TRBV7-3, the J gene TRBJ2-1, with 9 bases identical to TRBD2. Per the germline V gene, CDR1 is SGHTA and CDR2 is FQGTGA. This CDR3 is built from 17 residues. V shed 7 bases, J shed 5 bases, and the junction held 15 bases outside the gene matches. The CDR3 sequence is CASNGGTGLAGNNEQFF. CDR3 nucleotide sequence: TGTGCCAGCAATGGAGGGACCGGGCTAGCGGGGAACAATGAGCAGTTCTTC.

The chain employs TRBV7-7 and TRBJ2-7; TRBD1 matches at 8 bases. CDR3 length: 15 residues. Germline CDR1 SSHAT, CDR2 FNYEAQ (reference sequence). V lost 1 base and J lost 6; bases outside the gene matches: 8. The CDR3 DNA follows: TGTGCCAGCAGCTTAGTTCCCGGGACAGGTAGCGAGCAGTACTTC. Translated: CASSLVPGTGSEQYF.

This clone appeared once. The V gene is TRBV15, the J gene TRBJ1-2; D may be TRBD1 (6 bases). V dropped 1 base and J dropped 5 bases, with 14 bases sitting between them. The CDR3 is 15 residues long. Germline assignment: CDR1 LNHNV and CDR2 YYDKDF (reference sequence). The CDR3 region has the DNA TGTGCCACCAGCAGAGCATACTCGACAGGATATGGCTACACCTTC. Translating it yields CATSRAYSTGYGYTF.

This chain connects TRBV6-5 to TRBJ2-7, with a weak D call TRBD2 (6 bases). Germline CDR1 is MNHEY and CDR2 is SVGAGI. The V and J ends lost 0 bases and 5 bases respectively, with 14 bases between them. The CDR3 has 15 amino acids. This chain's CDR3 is CASSYSRQAGNEQYF. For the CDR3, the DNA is TGTGCCAGCAGTTACTCGAGGCAGGCGGGGAACGAGCAGTACTTC.